This paragraph reports one T cell receptor beta chain. Its specificity is unknown. These data originate in a study of TIL therapy for anti-PD-1-resistant metastatic lung cancer. Findings of the study overall: This highly selected cohort may not generalize to typical lung cancer patients. TIL clonotype persistence in blood showed no apparent association with response.

Sequencing used immunoSEQ v3. Data came from immunoSEQ multiplex PCR; TCRdb stores just in-frame clones and leaves some out. The sample records 15,000 to 20,000 clones, about 80% being singletons. Time point in this sample: pre-treatment sample, taken before nivolumab and TIL therapy. Enrollment ran from October 2017 to January 2020. This sample comprised blood, obtained at baseline. This TCR was sampled from a person aged 25-85 years with non-small cell lung cancer.

CDR3 in DNA: TGTGCCAGCAGCTCGACCCCCGGGGAGGTCTCTGGGGATGGCTACACCTTC. Protein: CASSSTPGEVSGDGYTF. The rearrangement links TRBV7-2 to TRBJ1-2, with D hard to call. The CDR3 length is 17 residues. Deletions cut 4 bases from V and 6 bases from J, with 24 bases between. In germline, CDR1 is SGHTA, CDR2 FQGNSA.